These 29 T cell receptor beta chains were sequenced from one sample in a study of response to subunit inactivated influenza vaccine. One entry per CDR3 protein results from TCRdb running MiXCR on the RT-PCR reads. The data contain approximately 160,000 distinct CDR3 sequences, about 10% of them singletons. Sequenced material: CD8+ T cells sorted from PBMCs, taken approximately 25 months after vaccination. The receptors shown here come from a man in his fifties or sixties who received an inactivated influenza vaccine.

The chain recombines TRBV4-1 with TRBJ1-6; a possible D gene is TRBD1 (5 bases). Trimming cost V 4 bases and J 15 bases, with 19 bases left between them. The CDR3 has 14 residues. Germline lookup yields CDR1 MGHRA and CDR2 YSYEKL. CDR3 DNA sequence: TGCGCCAGCAGCCCGGGCGATAATGGGGGGATCCTCCACTTT. As protein: CASSPGDNGGILHF.

This chain connects TRBV6-1 to TRBJ2-1, with 7 bases identical to TRBD2. After removal of 1 base from V and 6 bases from J, the junction contained 6 bases not matched to a gene. Germline V gene sequence: CDR1 MNHNS, CDR2 SASEGT. This CDR3 has 15 residues. CDR3 bases: TGTGCCAGCAGTGAAGGGGGACTAACATTCAATGAGCAGTTCTTC. It is translated as CASSEGGLTFNEQFF.

This clonotype was observed a handful of times. The chain employs TRBV5-1 and TRBJ1-1; weak D call: TRBD1 (6 bases). The germline CDR1 and CDR2 sequences are SGHRS and YFSETQ. V was trimmed by 2 bases and J by 2 bases, leaving 10 bases between them. The CDR3 is made up of 14 amino acids. The CDR3 region has the DNA TGCGCCAGCAGCTTTTCAGGGGCAAACACTGAAGCTTTCTTT. As protein: CASSFSGANTEAFF.

This clonotype was recorded at least ten times. J is TRBJ2-3 and V is TRBV12-3 or TRBV12-4; D is possibly TRBD1 or TRBD2 (5 bases each). V was pared by 4 bases and J by 0 bases, with 5 bases between. CDR3 length: 13 amino acids. The CDR3 DNA reads as TGTGCCAGCAGTTGGGACAGCACAGATACGCAGTATTTT. Its translation: CASSWDSTDTQYF.

This clonotype was found many times. The V call is TRBV7-9, the J call TRBJ1-1; TRBD1 agrees at 7 bases. V was clipped by 1 base and J by 7 bases; unmatched bases: 6. CDR1 and CDR2 (germline): SEHNR, FQNEAQ (reference sequence). CDR3 size: 14 residues. CDR3 sequence: CASSLDKGADEAFF. The CDR3 DNA is TGTGCCAGCAGCTTAGATAAGGGGGCCGATGAAGCTTTCTTT. Filled out from reference TRBV7-9 and TRBJ1-1, the complete variable domain reads DTGVSQNPRHKITKRGQNVTFRCDPISEHNRLYWYRQTLGQGPEFLTYFQNEAQLEKSRLLSDRFSAERPKGSFSTLEIQRTEQGDSAMYLCASSLDKGADEAFFGQGTRLTVV.

V and J are TRBV20-1 and TRBJ1-5; possibly TRBD1 for D (5 bases). The CDR3 sequence is 15 residues long. The ends were cut back, 5 bases at V and 2 bases at J, with 16 bases in the middle. In germline, CDR1 is DFQATT, CDR2 SNEGSKA (reference sequence). CDR3 sequence: CSAGTMTDGNQPQHF. As DNA, the CDR3 is TGCAGTGCTGGGACTATGACGGATGGCAATCAGCCCCAGCATTTT.

This clonotype has at least ten counts. The chain combines TRBV6-2 or TRBV6-3 with TRBJ2-7; TRBD1 agrees at 8 bases. Trimming at V came to 11 bases and at J to 4 bases, leaving 7 bases not matched to a gene. The CDR3 is 12 residues long. Germline values: CDR1 MNHEY, CDR2 SVGEGT. This chain's CDR3 is CAGGQGSYEQYF. The DNA for the CDR3 is TGTGCCGGCGGACAGGGTTCTTACGAGCAGTACTTC.

The rearrangement links TRBV30 to TRBJ2-7; 7 nucleotides line up with TRBD1. There are 13 residues in the CDR3. V was clipped by 1 base and J by 3 bases; unmatched bases: 3. Germline loops: CDR1 GTSNPN, CDR2 SVGIG (reference sequence). This chain's CDR3 is CAWSAGTDYEQYF. The CDR3 bases are TGTGCCTGGAGTGCTGGGACAGACTACGAGCAGTACTTC.

The chain couples TRBV5-1 to TRBJ1-2; no reliable D call. There are 15 residues in the CDR3. V gave up 2 bases and J gave up 3 bases, with 14 bases separating them. CDR1 SGHRS and CDR2 YFSETQ come from the germline V gene. CDR3 in amino acids: CASSFYLVGDYGYTF. The CDR3 DNA is TGCGCCAGCAGCTTTTATCTAGTCGGGGACTATGGCTACACCTTC.

This rearrangement joins TRBV6-7 to TRBJ2-5; 8 bases match TRBD1. TRBV6-7 is an ORF, and what it does is uncertain. V dropped 10 bases and J dropped 5; count of bases not matched to a gene: 9. The length of the CDR3 is 13 residues. CDR3 region: CATPARGLETQYF. The CDR3 nucleotides are TGTGCCACCCCGGCCAGGGGGCTGGAGACCCAGTACTTC.

This clonotype appeared a few times. For the CDR3, the DNA is TGTGCCAGCAGTGAAGAACGACGGAACACTGAAGCTTTCTTT. Protein: CASSEERRNTEAFF. The chain joins TRBV6-1 to TRBJ1-1; the D is unclear. The CDR3 is 14 amino acids. Germline CDR1 and CDR2: MNHNS and SASEGT. Trimming removed 1 base at V and 1 base at J, with 7 bases between.

This clonotype has only a few counts. The CDR3 here is CASSPWRGPSTDTQYF. The CDR3 region has the DNA TGTGCCAGCAGCCCCTGGAGGGGTCCTAGCACAGATACGCAGTATTTT. V and J are TRBV11-2 and TRBJ2-3; TRBD2 might be the D (6 bases). Trimming stripped 5 bases from V and 0 bases from J, with 15 bases between. From germline, CDR1 is SGHAT and CDR2 FQNNGV. This CDR3 is built from 16 residues.

The J gene is TRBJ2-7, the V gene TRBV5-6; D gene uncertain. Germline values: CDR1 SGHDT, CDR2 YYEEEE. V dropped 4 bases and J dropped 3 bases, with 11 bases sitting between them. The CDR3 spans 13 residues. CDR3 region: CASSTWTGYEQYF. For the CDR3, the DNA is TGTGCCAGCAGCACCTGGACGGGCTACGAGCAGTACTTC.

This clonotype has just a few counts. The chain joins TRBV20-1 to TRBJ1-2; D ambiguous. CDR3 length: 12 residues. Germline loops: CDR1 DFQATT, CDR2 SNEGSKA (reference sequence). V lost 3 bases to trimming and J lost 8 bases, with 13 bases between them. The CDR3 protein is CSARGRESGYTF. The CDR3 bases are TGCAGTGCTAGGGGGAGGGAGTCGGGCTACACCTTC.

This chain uses TRBV27 with TRBJ2-7, with a weak D call TRBD2 (6 bases). CDR1 is MNHEY and CDR2 is SMNVEV in the germline V gene (reference sequence). The CDR3 runs to 15 residues. With 5 bases removed from V and 5 bases from J, the gap between germline ends came to 19 bases. The CDR3 region is CASSPAPRLVHEQYF. The CDR3 bases are TGTGCCAGCAGTCCTGCGCCCCGACTAGTCCACGAGCAGTACTTC.

This clonotype occurred many times. This rearrangement joins TRBV6-1 to TRBJ2-5; TRBD2 might be the D (6 bases). The CDR3 contains 13 residues. V was trimmed by 7 bases and J by 5 bases, leaving 14 bases between them. Looked up from germline, CDR1 is MNHNS and CDR2 is SASEGT. The CDR3 nucleotides read TGTGCCAGCACCCCGGGAGTATCGGAGACCCAGTACTTC. Protein: CASTPGVSETQYF.

This clonotype was counted only a few times. The V call is TRBV29-1, the J call TRBJ2-4; no definite D call. Trimming pared 2 bases from V and 9 bases from J, leaving 14 bases between. Germline V gives CDR1 SQVTM, CDR2 ANQGSEA. The CDR3 consists of 13 residues. DNA for the CDR3: TGCAGCGTTGAAAAACCCCGGAGTCGCATTCAGTACTTC. Translated: CSVEKPRSRIQYF.

The J gene is TRBJ2-5, the V gene TRBV27, with D possibly matching TRBD2 (6 bases). The V end was cut by 3 bases, the J end by 4 bases, with 12 bases between. This CDR3 has 14 residues. Germline assignment: CDR1 MNHEY and CDR2 SMNVEV (reference sequence). The CDR3 sequence: CASSFGGQAETQYF. Written as DNA, the CDR3 is TGTGCCAGCAGTTTCGGAGGGCAGGCAGAGACCCAGTACTTC.

The chain is built from TRBV11-2 and TRBJ2-3; no reliable D call. The V and J ends lost 6 bases and 6 bases respectively, with 10 bases between them. The V gene's germline CDR1 is SGHAT and CDR2 FQNNGV. The CDR3 spans 12 residues. The DNA of the CDR3 is TGTGCCAGCAGTCCCCTTGGGGATACGCAGTATTTT. Its protein is CASSPLGDTQYF.

This chain joins TRBV7-6 and TRBJ2-1; D is ambiguous. The V and J ends lost 0 bases and 5 bases respectively, with 5 bases between them. Germline CDR1 and CDR2: SGHVS and FNYEAQ. The CDR3 totals 13 residues. For the CDR3, the DNA is TGTGCCAGCAGCTTAGCGCCGCACAATGAGCAGTTCTTC. Protein: CASSLAPHNEQFF.

This clonotype was seen repeatedly, ten times or more. The gene calls are TRBV4-3 and TRBJ2-4; D might be TRBD1 (6 bases). CDR3 length: 16 amino acids. Germline loops: CDR1 LGHNA, CDR2 YSLEER. V was trimmed by 0 bases and J by 0 bases, leaving 9 bases between them. The CDR3 is CASSQDTGIAKNIQYF. CDR3 coding DNA: TGCGCCAGCAGCCAAGATACAGGGATAGCCAAAAACATTCAGTACTTC.

V gene TRBV6-4 combines with J gene TRBJ2-1; D gene ambiguous. CDR1 and CDR2 from the germline V gene are MRHNA and SNTAGT. The CDR3 is made up of 15 amino acids. V was cut by 0 bases and J by 8 bases, with 14 bases left in between. CDR3 in DNA: TGTGCCAGCAGTGACTCGAATAGCCTTCTCCATGAGCAGTTCTTC. Its protein product is CASSDSNSLLHEQFF.

The rearrangement uses TRBV4-2 and TRBJ2-2, with D possibly TRBD1 on 6 matching bases. Trimming took 5 bases from V and 0 from J, leaving 19 bases between them. The CDR3 is 18 amino acids. From germline, CDR1 is LGHNA and CDR2 YNFKEQ. The CDR3 protein is CASSSRDKGFTNTGELFF. The CDR3 DNA reads as TGTGCCAGCAGCTCCCGGGACAAGGGGTTTACGAACACCGGGGAGCTGTTTTTT.

This clonotype was observed a few times. This chain uses TRBV10-3 with TRBJ2-1, with 10 positions matching TRBD2. CDR3 size: 14 residues. Germline CDR1 ENHRY, CDR2 SYGVKD. Losses at the gene ends were 5 bases for V and 6 bases for J; bases not matched to a gene: 4. The CDR3 nucleotides read TGTGCCATCAGTCTAGCGGGAGAGGGCAATGAGCAGTTCTTC. Translated: CAISLAGEGNEQFF.

This clonotype has more than one count but fewer than ten. The gene calls are TRBV29-1 and TRBJ1-3; perhaps TRBD1 as D (6 bases). The CDR3 has 15 amino acids. Trimming cost V 4 bases and J 0 bases, with 13 bases left between them. CDR1 and CDR2 (germline): SQVTM, ANQGSEA. CDR3 protein: CSVADDRSSGNTIYF. DNA for the CDR3: TGCAGCGTTGCCGACGACAGGAGCTCTGGAAACACCATATATTTT.

Concerning this clonotype itself: One end of the junction fails to match germline, which may point to a read error. This sequence joins TRBV4-3 and TRBJ2-7; D is possibly TRBD1 (5 bases). CDR1 is LGHNA, CDR2 YSLEER, per germline. The CDR3 contains 15 residues. The CDR3 region is CASSKETGASYEQYF. Here the CDR3 DNA reads TGCGCCAGCAGCAAAGAAACAGGAGCTTCCTACGAGCAGTACTTC.

This clonotype was picked up many times. The chain couples TRBV12-3 or TRBV12-4 to TRBJ2-1; 11 bases align to TRBD2. V trimming: 6 bases; J trimming: 6 bases; junction bases outside the gene matches: 7. The CDR3 totals 15 residues. In DNA form, the CDR3 reads TGTGCCAGCAGCAATCTAGCGGGGGGTAGCAATGAGCAGTTCTTC. The encoded protein is CASSNLAGGSNEQFF.

This clonotype was seen a few times. CDR3 residues: CASNVGTGELFF. As DNA, the CDR3 is TGTGCCAGCAATGTGGGGACCGGGGAGCTGTTTTTT. The V gene is TRBV6-2 or TRBV6-3, the J gene TRBJ2-2; D ambiguous. Germline CDR1 MNHEY, CDR2 SVGEGT. CDR3 size: 12 residues. Deletions cut 7 bases from V and 5 bases from J, with 8 bases between.

This clonotype was detected ten times or more. The chain combines TRBV12-3 or TRBV12-4 with TRBJ2-7; 9 positions match TRBD1. The CDR3 loop spans 14 amino acids. The V and J ends lost 5 bases and 6 bases, in that order; junction bases with no gene match: 8. The CDR3 reads CASSPGTGPSEQYF. The CDR3 coding sequence is TGTGCCAGCAGTCCCGGGACAGGGCCAAGCGAGCAGTACTTC.